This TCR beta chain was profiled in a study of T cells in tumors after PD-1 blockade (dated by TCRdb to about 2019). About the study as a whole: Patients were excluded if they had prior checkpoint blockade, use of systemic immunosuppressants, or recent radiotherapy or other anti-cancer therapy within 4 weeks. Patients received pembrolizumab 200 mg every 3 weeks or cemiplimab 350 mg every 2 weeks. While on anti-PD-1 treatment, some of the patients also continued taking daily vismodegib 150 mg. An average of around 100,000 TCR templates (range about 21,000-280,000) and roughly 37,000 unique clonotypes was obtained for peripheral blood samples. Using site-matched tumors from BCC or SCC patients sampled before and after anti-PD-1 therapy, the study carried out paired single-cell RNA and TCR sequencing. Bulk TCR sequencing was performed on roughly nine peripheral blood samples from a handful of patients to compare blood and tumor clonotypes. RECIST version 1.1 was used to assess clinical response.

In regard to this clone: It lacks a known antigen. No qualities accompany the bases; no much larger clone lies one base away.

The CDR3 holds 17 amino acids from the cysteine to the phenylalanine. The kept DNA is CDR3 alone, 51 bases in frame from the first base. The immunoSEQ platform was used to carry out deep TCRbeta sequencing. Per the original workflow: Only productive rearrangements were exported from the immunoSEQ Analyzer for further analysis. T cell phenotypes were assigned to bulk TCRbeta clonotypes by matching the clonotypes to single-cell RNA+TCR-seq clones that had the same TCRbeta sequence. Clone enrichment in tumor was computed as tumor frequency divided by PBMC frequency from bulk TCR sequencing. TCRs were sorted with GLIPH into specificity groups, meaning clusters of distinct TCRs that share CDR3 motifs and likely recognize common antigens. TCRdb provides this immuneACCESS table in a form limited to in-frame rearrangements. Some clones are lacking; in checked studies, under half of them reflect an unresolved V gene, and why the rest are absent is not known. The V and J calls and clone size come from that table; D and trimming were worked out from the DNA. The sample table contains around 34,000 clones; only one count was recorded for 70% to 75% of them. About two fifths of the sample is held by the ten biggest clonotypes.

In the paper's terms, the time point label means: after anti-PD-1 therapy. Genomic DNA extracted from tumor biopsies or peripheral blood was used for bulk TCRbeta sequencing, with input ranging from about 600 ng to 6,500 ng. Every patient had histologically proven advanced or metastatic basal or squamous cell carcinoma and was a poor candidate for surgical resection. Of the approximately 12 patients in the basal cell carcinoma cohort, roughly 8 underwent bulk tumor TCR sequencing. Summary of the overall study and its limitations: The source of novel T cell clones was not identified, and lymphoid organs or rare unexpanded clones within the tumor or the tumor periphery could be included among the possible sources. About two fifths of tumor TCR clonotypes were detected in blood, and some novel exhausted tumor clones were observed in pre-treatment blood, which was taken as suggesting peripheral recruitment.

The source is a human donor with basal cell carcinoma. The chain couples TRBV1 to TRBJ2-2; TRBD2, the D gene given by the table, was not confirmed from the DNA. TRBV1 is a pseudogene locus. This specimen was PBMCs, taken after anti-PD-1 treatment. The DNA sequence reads TGCACCAGCAGCCAAGATGGTCGAGCGGGTGAGACCGGGGAGCTGTTTTTT. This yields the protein CTSSQDGRAGETGELFF.